This TCR beta chain was captured in a study of metastatic and nonmetastatic thyroid tumors. Study as a whole: Repertoire comparisons spanned blood and tumor or nodule tissue from malignant and benign thyroid patients.

The table lists this clone with a few counts. Its matching antigen is unknown. Thyroid surgery had not been preceded by any treatment in any patient. Findings and caveats of the study: A significant increase in TCR beta diversity was reportedly seen in malignant thyroid tumors relative to benign nodules, in blood and tumor.

In the original workflow: Building a distant-metastasis classifier for papillary thyroid cancer drew on CDR3 differences across clinicopathological groups. MiXCR reprocessed the PCR reads for TCRdb. Here the V and J calls rest on TCRdb's processing, not on the authors' analysis. This table holds about 43,000 clones, 3.2% found once. CDR1 is SGHRS and CDR2 is YFSETQ in the germline V gene. The ends lost 4 bases at V and 4 bases at J; junction bases unmatched: 11. The CDR3 covers 16 residues. The sequencing sample was made of blood. The chain couples TRBV5-1 to TRBJ2-3; 8 bases map to TRBD2. The sequence came from a female donor with papillary thyroid cancer or a benign thyroid nodule (not recorded which). Some clones in this sample may be carry-over from other donors' samples. The CDR3 reads CASSPWAGGEADTQYF. The CDR3 DNA reads TGCGCCAGCAGCCCGTGGGCCGGGGGGGAGGCAGATACGCAGTATTTT.